This T cell receptor beta chain was profiled in a study of blood T cell repertoires in COVID-19. This study enrolled people aged about 18 to 100 from about 24 US geographic areas. Participants had their cohort set by participant-reported clinical history. What the recovered Cohort 3 donors had was two negative PCRs, clearance, or symptom resolution. Produced via immunoSEQ multiplex PCR; TCRdb's table is partial and in-frame only. Here the sample spans fewer than 400,000 clones, more than 90% being singletons. The CDR3 length is 15 residues. V shed 0 bases and J shed 5 bases, with 14 bases lying between them. Germline lookup yields CDR1 LNHNV and CDR2 YYDKDF (reference sequence).

The source of this sequence is a woman aged 30 to 39 who had recovered from COVID-19. V is TRBV15 and J is TRBJ2-7, with a weak D call TRBD2 (5 bases). The sequencing input was PBMCs or T cells enriched from blood (not recorded which). CDR3 in DNA: TGTGCCACCAGCAGAGATTTGTGGGAGTCGGACGAGCAGTACTTC. Its translation is CATSRDLWESDEQYF.